One sample yielded the 8 T cell receptor beta chains listed below, sequenced in a study of CD8+ T cells in alopecia areata. RNA was extracted and reverse transcribed into cDNA as the sequencing template. Some clones are missing from TCRdb's copy, which holds only in-frame ones; the method was immunoSEQ multiplex PCR. The data show around 190,000 clones, 64% seen once. Specified treatment: oral pan-JAK inhibitor, 5-10 mg twice daily. Sequenced material: CD4+ T cells sorted from blood, taken at week 49, from a patient treated with tofacitinib. These receptors all stem from a human donor with alopecia areata.

The V gene is TRBV5-1, the J gene TRBJ2-2, with 7 bases fitting TRBD1. In germline, CDR1 is SGHRS, CDR2 YFSETQ. There are 17 residues in the CDR3. J gave up 4 bases and V 2 bases, and 11 bases lay outside the gene matches. The CDR3 nucleotides read TGCGCCAGCAGCTTCCACACCTCCGGGACAGTCACCGGGGAGCTGTTTTTT. It codes for CASSFHTSGTVTGELFF.

This chain joins TRBV4-1 and TRBJ2-1, with D maybe TRBD1 (5 bases). The CDR3 spans 16 residues. V gave up 0 bases and J gave up 3 bases, with 12 bases separating them. Germline CDR1 reads MGHRA; CDR2 reads YSYEKL. CDR3 sequence reads: CASSQEGRVDYNEQFF. The DNA of the CDR3 is TGCGCCAGCAGCCAAGAAGGCAGGGTGGACTACAATGAGCAGTTCTTC.

The chain employs TRBV2 and TRBJ1-2, with TRBD1 identical over 8 bases. V was clipped by 6 bases and J by 1 base; unmatched bases: 4. The CDR3 has 14 residues. CDR1 SNHLY and CDR2 FYNNEI come from the germline V gene. The CDR3 DNA reads TGTGCCAGCAGGGTGGACAGGGATAACTATGGCTACACCTTC. This encodes CASRVDRDNYGYTF.

This rearrangement joins TRBV4-3 to TRBJ2-1; 8 nucleotides line up with TRBD1. This CDR3 spans 15 amino acids. The V gene end was trimmed by 0 bases and the J gene end by 2 bases; junction bases not matched to a gene: 0. Germline V lookup: CDR1 LGHNA, CDR2 YSLEER. The DNA for the CDR3 is TGCGCCAGCAGCCAAGAGGGACAGGCCTACAATGAGCAGTTCTTC. Its translation: CASSQEGQAYNEQFF.

The chain has TRBV29-1 and TRBJ2-7, with D possibly being TRBD2 (6 bases). CDR1 and CDR2 (germline): SQVTM, ANQGSEA. CDR3 length: 12 residues. Deletions cut 5 bases from V and 5 bases from J, with 13 bases between. The CDR3 coding sequence is TGCAGCGTTACCCCCGGGAGCCACGAGCAGTACTTC. This sequence encodes CSVTPGSHEQYF.

This clone appeared a single time. The chain joins TRBV4-3 to TRBJ1-6; no firm D call. CDR1 LGHNA and CDR2 YSLEER come from the germline V gene. V lost 1 base and J lost 7, with 11 bases in between. There are 15 residues in the CDR3. The CDR3 DNA follows: TGCGCCAGCAGCCAAGCTGGGCTGGGAAATTCACCCCTCCACTTT. Amino acids: CASSQAGLGNSPLHF.

This clone was counted a few times. The chain joins TRBV29-1 to TRBJ1-4; 8 bases map to TRBD1. Germline-derived CDR1 and CDR2 are SQVTM and ANQGSEA. The CDR3 runs 12 residues. With V trimmed by 4 bases and J by 5 bases, 0 bases remained unmatched. CDR3 loop: CSVGDRNEKLFF. As DNA, the CDR3 is TGCAGCGTTGGGGACAGGAATGAAAAACTGTTTTTT.

The chain combines TRBV15 with TRBJ1-1; no clear D gene. V gave up 8 bases and J gave up 1 base, with 23 bases separating them. CDR3 length: 17 amino acids. From germline, CDR1 is LNHNV and CDR2 YYDKDF (reference sequence). The DNA for the CDR3 is TGTGCCACCTGCCAGAGGTGGAGTAGGCCCGGGAACACTGAAGCTTTCTTT. Translated, it gives CATCQRWSRPGNTEAFF.